What follows is one TCR beta chain and its context. The entry originates in a study of T cell changes during pregnancy in multiple sclerosis. Sequenced by immunoSEQ multiplex PCR; TCRdb stores in-frame clones only, minus some. The sample has about 67,000 clones, about nine tenths seen once. The sequencing used peripheral blood, collected in the second trimester of pregnancy. The TCR sequence derives from a female donor with multiple sclerosis, enrolled in a pregnancy study.

The CDR3 is CASSDGLREYEQYF. The CDR3 bases are TGTGCCAGCAGCGACGGATTACGGGAATACGAGCAGTACTTC. The V call is TRBV7-9, the J call TRBJ2-7; TRBD2 is a possible D gene (5 bases). CDR3 length: 14 amino acids. The germline CDR1 and CDR2 sequences are SEHNR and FQNEAQ (reference sequence). V lost 5 bases to trimming and J lost 4 bases, with 15 bases between them.